This is a list of T cell receptor beta chains from one sample in a study of T cell changes during pregnancy in multiple sclerosis. The data were produced by immunoSEQ multiplex PCR, yet TCRdb's version contains in-frame clones alone and is incomplete. The table includes some 31,000 clones, roughly nine tenths detected once. The sample here was CD4+ T cells from peripheral blood mononuclear cells, taken in the second trimester of pregnancy. Every receptor here comes from a female donor in good health, enrolled as a control in a pregnancy study. Each CDR3 is given with its conserved first and last residue. The order of the fields is J gene, V gene, CDR3 protein.

j_gene: TRBJ1-2; v_gene: TRBV9; CDR3aa: CASSVGGQANYGYTF
j_gene: TRBJ2-1; v_gene: TRBV21-1; CDR3aa: CASSPPLKATSGGYAYNEQFF
j_gene: TRBJ2-1; v_gene: TRBV5-4; CDR3aa: CASTRSGTHNEQFF
j_gene: TRBJ1-1; v_gene: TRBV30; CDR3aa: CAWSVQEREAFF
j_gene: TRBJ2-7; v_gene: TRBV6-5; CDR3aa: CASSYRKGGGPNEQYF
j_gene: TRBJ1-2; v_gene: TRBV19; CDR3aa: CASSIWGPGSGYTF
j_gene: TRBJ2-3; v_gene: TRBV11-2; CDR3aa: CASSFTSGSTDTQYF
j_gene: TRBJ2-3; v_gene: TRBV2; CDR3aa: CASSIGVGADTQYF
j_gene: TRBJ2-3; v_gene: TRBV5-1; CDR3aa: CASSEGTGGVDTQYF
j_gene: TRBJ2-1; v_gene: TRBV5-4; CDR3aa: CAERQGGGNEQFF
j_gene: TRBJ2-7; v_gene: TRBV15; CDR3aa: CATSRGGGGASYEQYF
j_gene: TRBJ1-1; v_gene: TRBV5-6; CDR3aa: CASSLAAGREAFF
j_gene: TRBJ1-1; v_gene: TRBV29-1; CDR3aa: CSVLGGTEAFF
j_gene: TRBJ1-3; v_gene: TRBV19; CDR3aa: CASSPDSHSGNTIYF
j_gene: TRBJ2-7; v_gene: TRBV19; CDR3aa: CASSYLAGGRYEQYF
j_gene: TRBJ2-5; v_gene: TRBV13; CDR3aa: CASSYRGGKGETQYF
j_gene: TRBJ1-2; v_gene: TRBV18; CDR3aa: CASSPRVGTGAYGYTF
j_gene: TRBJ2-5; v_gene: TRBV27; CDR3aa: CASSLGTGGQETQYF
j_gene: TRBJ2-7; v_gene: TRBV29-1; CDR3aa: CSVGGQGSAEQYF
j_gene: TRBJ1-6; v_gene: TRBV30; CDR3aa: CAWSVRQGVSYNSPLHF
j_gene: TRBJ2-2; v_gene: TRBV19; CDR3aa: CASSTSIQGAAAGELFF
j_gene: TRBJ1-1; v_gene: TRBV5-1; CDR3aa: CASSYRQGGNTEAFF
j_gene: TRBJ1-2; v_gene: TRBV30; CDR3aa: CAWSVFTGKIYGYTF
j_gene: TRBJ2-3; v_gene: TRBV19; CDR3aa: CASSIEGGGITDTQYF
j_gene: TRBJ2-1; v_gene: TRBV20-1; CDR3aa: CSAYGMPQQFF
j_gene: TRBJ1-6; v_gene: TRBV6-6; CDR3aa: CASQEGQVSPLHF
j_gene: TRBJ2-2; v_gene: TRBV2; CDR3aa: CASNQQGPGGELFF